One sample yielded the 23 T cell receptor beta chains listed below, sequenced in a study of T cell responses to AZD1222 COVID-19 vaccine. Clones were sequenced by immunoSEQ multiplex PCR, and TCRdb holds only the in-frame ones, with some missing. The sample shows 70,000 to 75,000 clones, about 78% of them seen only once. The sequenced sample was peripheral blood, obtained 28 days after the second AZD1222 dose. These receptor sequences come from an adult who received the AZD1222 COVID-19 vaccine.

The rearrangement links TRBV7-3 to TRBJ2-7; TRBD1 aligns across 7 bases. The J segment lost 5 bases and the V segment lost 4 bases, leaving 5 bases of the junction unmatched. CDR3 length: 13 residues. Germline V gene lookup returns CDR1 SGHTA and CDR2 FQGTGA. CDR3 residues: CASSYDRANEQYF. The CDR3 nucleotides are TGTGCCAGCAGCTACGACAGGGCGAACGAGCAGTACTTC.

The rearrangement uses TRBV28 and TRBJ2-7, with D possibly called TRBD1 or TRBD2 (6 bases each). The CDR3 runs to 14 residues. Per the germline V gene, CDR1 is MDHEN and CDR2 is SYDVKM. V was cut by 8 bases and J by 7 bases, with 21 bases left in between. The CDR3 region is CASFDGGLLGEQYF. The DNA of the CDR3 is TGTGCCAGCTTCGACGGGGGCCTCCTGGGGGAGCAGTACTTC.

The chain has TRBV27 and TRBJ1-5; TRBD1 might be the D (5 bases). Trimming stripped 3 bases from V and 5 bases from J, with 11 bases between. The CDR3 extends over 14 amino acids. Germline-derived CDR1 and CDR2 are MNHEY and SMNVEV (reference sequence). CDR3 nucleotides: TGTGCCAGCAGTTTGGTGACAGCCGATCAGCCCCAGCATTTT. This gives the protein CASSLVTADQPQHF.

This rearrangement joins TRBV7-8 to TRBJ2-7; 11 bases match TRBD2. V lost 6 bases and J lost 2; bases outside the gene matches: 3. CDR3 length: 14 residues. Germline loops: CDR1 SGHVS, CDR2 FQNEAQ. The CDR3 DNA reads TGTGCCAGCAGTTTTAGCGGGGGGGCCTACGAGCAGTACTTC. Protein: CASSFSGGAYEQYF.

This clone was seen repeatedly, ten times or more. This chain joins TRBV10-3 and TRBJ1-3, with D unclear. Trimming cost V 6 bases and J 2 bases, with 14 bases left between them. Germline loops: CDR1 ENHRY, CDR2 SYGVKD. There are 15 residues in the CDR3. As DNA, the CDR3 is TGTGCCATCAGCCCCCGAACTCCGACTGGAAACACCATATATTTT. This sequence encodes CAISPRTPTGNTIYF.

The chain is built from TRBV9 and TRBJ2-3; D is perhaps TRBD1 or TRBD2 (5 bases each). V was pared by 0 bases and J by 4 bases, with 18 bases between. This CDR3 region has 17 residues. Germline V gene sequence: CDR1 SGDLS, CDR2 YYNGEE. The DNA of the CDR3 is TGTGCCAGCAGCGTAGATGTCGGGACCCCGAACGCAGATACGCAGTATTTT. It encodes CASSVDVGTPNADTQYF.

The chain recombines TRBV30 with TRBJ1-1; D perhaps matches TRBD1 (6 bases). V was cut by 4 bases and J by 1 base, with 13 bases left in between. Germline lookup yields CDR1 GTSNPN and CDR2 SVGIG (reference sequence). This CDR3 is built from 14 residues. CDR3 protein: CAWTPGHRNTEAFF. CDR3 bases: TGTGCCTGGACCCCGGGACACCGGAACACTGAAGCTTTCTTT.

V usage is TRBV6-1 and J usage is TRBJ2-1; D ambiguous. With 0 bases removed from V and 1 base from J, the gap between germline ends came to 4 bases. This CDR3 comprises 14 residues. The germline gives CDR1 MNHNS, CDR2 SASEGT. The CDR3 DNA sequence: TGTGCCAGCAGTGAAGCAGAGTCCTACAATGAGCAGTTCTTC. Residues: CASSEAESYNEQFF.

The chain links TRBV9 to TRBJ2-3; TRBD2 is a possible D gene (5 bases). Germline CDR1 and CDR2: SGDLS and YYNGEE. Trimming took 4 bases from V and 4 from J, leaving 13 bases between them. The CDR3 runs to 14 residues. The CDR3 region has the DNA TGTGCCAGCAGCCGTGGCGGGTTGGCAGATACGCAGTATTTT. As protein: CASSRGGLADTQYF.

The sample holds a few counts of this clone. This rearrangement joins TRBV7-3 to TRBJ2-1; 9 bases agree with TRBD2. This CDR3 is 15 amino acids long. CDR1 is SGHTA and CDR2 is FQGTGA in the germline V gene. The trim removed 5 bases at V and 12 bases at J, leaving 14 bases unmatched. The CDR3 DNA is TGTGCCAGCAGCCCTCAGCGGGGGGCTGTACAACCGCAGTTCTTC. As protein: CASSPQRGAVQPQFF.

This chain connects TRBV6-6 to TRBJ1-2; D unclear. Germline V gene data show CDR1 as MNHNY and CDR2 as SVGAGI (reference sequence). This CDR3 contains 13 residues. Trimming removed 6 bases at V and 3 bases at J, with 11 bases between. The CDR3 DNA reads TGTGCCAGCAGACGTACAACAGACTATGGCTACACCTTC. Residues: CASRRTTDYGYTF.

V gene TRBV11-2 combines with J gene TRBJ2-3; 7 positions agree with TRBD2. CDR3 length equals 15 residues. V was clipped by 5 bases and J by 1 base; unmatched bases: 6. Germline CDR1 is SGHAT and CDR2 is FQNNGV. The CDR3 loop is CASSLLGLRTDTQYF. Here the CDR3 DNA reads TGTGCCAGCAGCCTCCTGGGACTACGCACAGATACGCAGTATTTT.

This clone was found once. The chain joins TRBV28 to TRBJ1-1; D perhaps matches TRBD1 (5 bases). CDR3 length equals 14 residues. The V end lost 4 bases, the J end lost 2 bases, and 11 bases lay between the germline ends. In germline, CDR1 is MDHEN, CDR2 SYDVKM. CDR3 coding DNA: TGTGCCAGCAGTTCCCCAGGGCCAAACACTGAAGCTTTCTTT. It translates to CASSSPGPNTEAFF.

V and J are TRBV2 and TRBJ1-4, with TRBD1 matching over 7 bases. J was trimmed by 8 bases and V by 1 base; bases with no gene match: 7. The CDR3 runs to 15 residues. In germline, CDR1 is SNHLY, CDR2 FYNNEI. The CDR3 loop is CASSEERQGGEKLFF. For the CDR3, the DNA is TGTGCCAGCAGTGAAGAACGACAGGGCGGGGAAAAACTGTTTTTT.

This chain joins TRBV19 and TRBJ1-1; D gene ambiguous. The CDR3 runs 13 residues. Germline CDR1 reads LNHDA; CDR2 reads SQIVND (reference sequence). Trimming stripped 7 bases from V and 7 bases from J, with 16 bases between. CDR3 bases: TGTGCCAGTATCGTTGGAGGGCAGAATGAAGCTTTCTTT. This sequence encodes CASIVGGQNEAFF.

J is TRBJ2-2 and V is TRBV29-1; 7 bases map to TRBD2. The CDR3 spans 14 residues. CDR1 and CDR2 (germline): SQVTM, ANQGSEA. Unmatched junction bases numbered 6, after V lost 4 bases and J lost 4 bases. As DNA, the CDR3 is TGCAGCGTTGGCGGGAGTCTGGCCACCGGGGAGCTGTTTTTT. Its translation: CSVGGSLATGELFF.

This clone turned up a few times. J is TRBJ2-2 and V is TRBV5-6; weak D call: TRBD2 (6 bases). Germline CDR1 and CDR2: SGHDT and YYEEEE. The CDR3 is 13 residues long. Trimming removed 4 bases at V and 7 bases at J, with 11 bases between. In DNA form, the CDR3 reads TGTGCCAGCAGCCCCGCGGGGTTCGGGGAGCTGTTTTTT. It yields the protein CASSPAGFGELFF.

This chain links TRBV5-6 with TRBJ2-7; TRBD1 matches at 9 bases. V was pared by 0 bases and J by 6 bases, with 4 bases of the junction left unmatched. The CDR3 has 14 amino acids. In germline, CDR1 is SGHDT, CDR2 YYEEEE. The CDR3 protein is CASSLGQGGSEQYF. CDR3 nucleotide sequence: TGTGCCAGCAGCTTGGGACAGGGGGGTTCCGAGCAGTACTTC. Combining the CDR3 with reference TRBV5-6 and TRBJ2-7 gives the whole variable domain DAGVTQSPTHLIKTRGQQVTLRCSPKSGHDTVSWYQQALGQGPQFIFQYYEEEERQRGNFPDRFSGHQFPNYSSELNVNALLLGDSALYLCASSLGQGGSEQYFGPGTRLTVT.

The gene calls are TRBV10-1 and TRBJ2-3, with D possibly TRBD2 on 5 matching bases. The CDR3 runs to 12 residues. Trimming took 8 bases from V and 6 from J, leaving 12 bases between them. CDR1 is WNHNN and CDR2 is SYGVQD in the germline V gene (reference sequence). This chain's CDR3 is CASGRTYDTQYF. CDR3 sequence (DNA): TGCGCCAGCGGCCGGACTTATGATACGCAGTATTTT.

V is TRBV2 and J is TRBJ2-2; D may be TRBD2 (5 bases). The CDR3 is 17 residues long. The V end was cut by 2 bases, the J end by 0 bases, with 13 bases between. Germline loops: CDR1 SNHLY, CDR2 FYNNEI. For the CDR3, the DNA is TGTGCCAGCAGTGAACGGGCGGGTAGCTCGAACACCGGGGAGCTGTTTTTT. It yields the protein CASSERAGSSNTGELFF.

J is TRBJ2-7 and V is TRBV19, with D perhaps TRBD1 or TRBD2 (5 bases each). Germline CDR1 LNHDA, CDR2 SQIVND (reference sequence). The CDR3 has 14 residues. V was clipped by 5 bases and J by 6 bases, with 17 bases between them. CDR3 sequence (DNA): TGTGCCAGTAGTTTCAGCTCCGATGGGGGCGAGCAGTACTTC. This gives the protein CASSFSSDGGEQYF.

The chain carries TRBV29-1 and TRBJ2-1; 13 bases line up with TRBD2. This CDR3 has 13 amino acids. Germline V gene data show CDR1 as SQVTM and CDR2 as ANQGSEA. The CDR3 reads CSSRLAGGYEQFF. The CDR3, as DNA: TGCAGTTCTCGACTAGCGGGAGGCTACGAGCAGTTCTTC.

The V and J genes are TRBV9 and TRBJ2-1; the D gene is possibly TRBD2 (6 bases). The CDR3 length is 15 residues. The germline gives CDR1 SGDLS, CDR2 YYNGEE. The V gene lost 0 bases and the J gene lost 2 bases, with 9 bases spanning the gap. The CDR3 sequence is CASSVEPGAYNEQFF. The CDR3 coding sequence is TGTGCCAGCAGCGTAGAACCGGGGGCCTACAATGAGCAGTTCTTC. The full variable domain, completed using reference TRBV9 and TRBJ2-1, is DSGVTQTPKHLITATGQRVTLRCSPRSGDLSVYWYQQSLDQGLQFLIQYYNGEERAKGNILERFSAQQFPDLHSELNLSSLELGDSALYFCASSVEPGAYNEQFFGPGTRLTVL.